What follows are 30 T cell receptor beta chains derived from one specimen sequenced in a study of CD8+CD57+ T cells in acquired aplastic anemia. The study profiled TCR beta VDJ and CDR3 using genomic DNA as template. TCRdb redid the calling of the reads with MiXCR, one entry per CDR3 protein. This table has about 130,000 distinct CDR3 sequences, more than 35% appearing once. Sequenced input: sorted CD4+, CD8+, or CD8+CD57+ T cells (not recorded which) from PBMCs. These receptors were collected from a human donor in good health, serving as a control.

The chain recombines TRBV2 with TRBJ2-7; D is undetermined. Per the germline V gene, CDR1 is SNHLY and CDR2 is FYNNEI. Between the trimmed V and J ends, which lost 4 bases and 6 bases, there was a span of 10 bases. This CDR3 contains 12 residues. For the CDR3, the DNA is TGTGCCAGCAGTGGTTCCCCAGCCGAGCAGTACTTC. It codes for CASSGSPAEQYF. The full variable domain, completed using reference TRBV2 and TRBJ2-7, is EPEVTQTPSHQVTQMGQEVILRCVPISNHLYFYWYRQILGQKVEFLVSFYNNEISEKSEIFDDQFSVERPDGSNFTLKIRSTKLEDSAMYFCASSGSPAEQYFGPGTRLTVT.

A single count supports this clonotype. The chain has TRBV19 and TRBJ2-7; 11 nucleotides align to TRBD2. The J segment lost 7 bases and the V segment lost 3 bases, leaving 8 bases of the junction unmatched. From germline, CDR1 is LNHDA and CDR2 SQIVND (reference sequence). The length of the CDR3 is 15 residues. The CDR3 sequence is CASSMTSGEWREQYF. The CDR3 bases are TGTGCCAGTAGTATGACTAGCGGGGAATGGAGAGAGCAGTACTTC. Full variable domain (outside the CDR3, taken from reference TRBV19 and TRBJ2-7): DGGITQSPKYLFRKEGQNVTLSCEQNLNHDAMYWYRQDPGQGLRLIYYSQIVNDFQKGDIAEGYSVSREKKESFPLTVTSAQKNPTAFYLCASSMTSGEWREQYFGPGTRLTVT.

The chain links TRBV2 to TRBJ2-3; 10 bases line up with TRBD2. With V trimmed by 1 base and J by 9 bases, 7 bases remained unmatched. The CDR3 is made up of 15 amino acids. Germline V lookup: CDR1 SNHLY, CDR2 FYNNEI. The CDR3 coding sequence is TGTGCCAGCAGTGAAGAGCGGGGGGGCTGGGACACGCAGTATTTT. It translates to CASSEERGGWDTQYF. The whole variable domain, remainder taken from reference TRBV2 and TRBJ2-3, is EPEVTQTPSHQVTQMGQEVILRCVPISNHLYFYWYRQILGQKVEFLVSFYNNEISEKSEIFDDQFSVERPDGSNFTLKIRSTKLEDSAMYFCASSEERGGWDTQYFGPGTRLTVL.

A remark on this clonotype: A read error is possible here, since a much larger clone lies one base away. The chain joins TRBV6-1 to TRBJ1-2; D not resolved. This CDR3 is built from 14 residues. From germline, CDR1 is MNHNS and CDR2 SASEGT. The CDR3 DNA sequence: TGTGCCAGCACCACATCGACGTCGGGCGTAGGCCGAAACTTC. Protein sequence: CASTTSTSGVGRNF.

Many counts were recorded for this clonotype. The J gene is TRBJ2-1, the V gene TRBV12-3 or TRBV12-4, with 12 bases lining up with TRBD2. The trim removed 3 bases at V and 7 bases at J, leaving 4 bases unmatched. This CDR3 has 15 residues. The CDR3 region is CASSFLLAGGNEQFF. The DNA of the CDR3 is TGTGCCAGCAGTTTTCTGCTAGCGGGAGGGAATGAGCAGTTCTTC.

This clonotype came up many times. In DNA, the CDR3 is TGCAGCGTGGCAGAACAGGGTCCCGGGGAGCTGTTTTTT. Translated: CSVAEQGPGELFF. The genes are TRBV29-1 and TRBJ2-2; TRBD1 is a possible D gene (6 bases). CDR1 SQVTM and CDR2 ANQGSEA come from the germline V gene. The length of the CDR3 is 13 residues. V gave up 6 bases and J gave up 6 bases, with 14 bases separating them.

This clonotype was counted many times. The rearrangement joins TRBV19 to TRBJ1-1; D may be TRBD1 (5 bases). V lost 0 bases to trimming and J lost 4 bases, with 12 bases between them. The CDR3 length is 15 residues. Germline V gene lookup returns CDR1 LNHDA and CDR2 SQIVND (reference sequence). Here the CDR3 reads CASSIDPGVSTEAFF. DNA of the CDR3: TGTGCCAGTAGTATAGATCCGGGGGTCTCCACTGAAGCTTTCTTT. The whole variable domain, filled in from reference TRBV19 and TRBJ1-1, reads DGGITQSPKYLFRKEGQNVTLSCEQNLNHDAMYWYRQDPGQGLRLIYYSQIVNDFQKGDIAEGYSVSREKKESFPLTVTSAQKNPTAFYLCASSIDPGVSTEAFFGQGTRLTVV.

In this sample, this clonotype turned up many times. V usage is TRBV5-1 and J usage is TRBJ1-2, with D possibly being TRBD1 (5 bases). The ends were cut back, 1 base at V and 0 bases at J, with 7 bases in the middle. CDR1 is SGHRS and CDR2 is YFSETQ in the germline V gene. The CDR3 is 14 amino acids. The CDR3: CASSLSQANYGYTF. The CDR3 DNA reads as TGCGCCAGCAGCTTGTCACAGGCTAACTATGGCTACACCTTC.

This clonotype came up many times. The J gene is TRBJ2-7, the V gene TRBV6-5; weak D call: TRBD2 (5 bases). This CDR3 has 14 residues. V was pared by 6 bases and J by 0 bases, with 12 bases between. CDR1 MNHEY and CDR2 SVGAGI come from the germline V gene. The CDR3 protein is CASRSREGSYEQYF. Here the CDR3 DNA reads TGTGCCAGCAGGTCCCGGGAAGGCTCCTACGAGCAGTACTTC.

In its sample, this clonotype was seen many times. The chain recombines TRBV6-1 with TRBJ2-1; D not resolved. CDR3 length equals 16 residues. Trimming cost V 4 bases and J 2 bases, with 15 bases left between them. Germline V gene sequence: CDR1 MNHNS, CDR2 SASEGT. In nucleotides, the CDR3 is TGTGCCAGCAGTGCCCAACCAGGTTCGGCCTACAATGAGCAGTTCTTC. Its protein is CASSAQPGSAYNEQFF.

The V call is TRBV30, the J call TRBJ1-1; perhaps TRBD1 as D (5 bases). Per germline, CDR1 GTSNPN and CDR2 SVGIG (reference sequence). The length of the CDR3 is 14 residues. Trimming left V 1 base short and J 4 bases short, with 13 bases between. The CDR3 bases are TGTGCCTGGAGTGGTTACTTGGGGGGCACTGAAGCTTTCTTT. It translates to CAWSGYLGGTEAFF.

This clonotype showed up many times. The rearrangement joins TRBV20-1 to TRBJ1-1; 7 nucleotides agree with TRBD1. Trimming removed 2 bases from V and 3 bases from J; junction bases left unmatched: 6. The length of the CDR3 is 14 residues. The germline V gene encodes CDR1 DFQATT and CDR2 SNEGSKA (reference sequence). CDR3: CSARRYDRDTEAFF. The CDR3 nucleotides read TGCAGTGCTAGACGTTACGACAGGGACACTGAAGCTTTCTTT.

To note about this clonotype: Sequence at one end of the junction differs from germline and may be a read error. V gene TRBV11-1 combines with J gene TRBJ2-4; 11 bases are a match to TRBD2. This CDR3 is 16 amino acids long. Germline-derived CDR1 and CDR2 are SGHAT and FQDESV (reference sequence). CDR3 region: CASGLAGGLGKNIQYF. The CDR3 DNA is TGTGCCAGCGGCTTAGCGGGAGGGCTGGGCAAAAACATTCAGTACTTC.

This clonotype was counted ten times or more. V is TRBV5-4 and J is TRBJ1-2, with 8 bases that match TRBD1. The CDR3 is made up of 16 amino acids. CDR1 and CDR2 from the germline V gene are SGHNT and YYREEE (reference sequence). Germline trimming cut 0 bases from V and 0 bases from J; bases unmatched to any gene: 4. Written as DNA, the CDR3 is TGTGCCAGCAGCTTGGCCGGGACAGGAGCTAACTATGGCTACACCTTC. Protein sequence: CASSLAGTGANYGYTF.

V and J are TRBV6-5 and TRBJ1-6, with 7 bases fitting TRBD1. The CDR3 covers 14 residues. Germline-derived CDR1 and CDR2 are MNHEY and SVGAGI. J gave up 9 bases and V 4 bases, and 6 bases lay outside the gene matches. CDR3 residues: CASSFQGGRSPLHF. The CDR3 DNA is TGTGCCAGCAGTTTCCAAGGGGGCCGTTCACCCCTCCACTTT.

With respect to this clonotype: Germline is not matched at one junction end, which may reflect a read error. The rearrangement joins TRBV14 to TRBJ1-6; TRBD1 might be the D (6 bases). The CDR3 is 15 residues long. Germline CDR1 and CDR2: SGHDN and FVKESK. The CDR3 protein is CANSQSDRNNSPLHF. CDR3 coding DNA: TGTGCCAACAGCCAATCGGACAGAAATAATTCACCCCTCCACTTT.

V is TRBV25-1 and J is TRBJ2-5; unclear D gene. The V and J ends lost 1 base and 1 base respectively, with 7 bases between them. There are 14 residues in the CDR3. CDR1 is MGHDK, CDR2 SYGVNS, per germline. In DNA, the CDR3 is TGTGCCAGCAGTGAATTTGGGGTCCAAGAGACCCAGTACTTC. Protein: CASSEFGVQETQYF.

The V call is TRBV20-1, the J call TRBJ2-1; the match to TRBD2 covers 8 bases. Germline CDR1 DFQATT, CDR2 SNEGSKA (reference sequence). The CDR3 spans 16 residues. J was trimmed by 7 bases and V by 1 base; bases with no gene match: 12. CDR3 in DNA: TGCAGTGCTAGAGCACCCTTAGCGGGACTGTCGAATGAGCAGTTCTTC. This sequence encodes CSARAPLAGLSNEQFF.

As for this clonotype: Lacking the conserved final phenylalanine or tryptophan, this CDR3 likely reflects a read error. This chain joins TRBV15 and TRBJ1-6; tentative D call: TRBD1 (5 bases). V lost 3 bases, J lost 7 bases, and 16 bases lay in between. CDR1 LNHNV and CDR2 YYDKDF come from the germline V gene (reference sequence). The CDR3 spans 16 residues. CDR3 DNA sequence: TGTGCCACCAGCAGCCCCGGGGGGGTCGAGAATTCACCCCTCCACCTT. This encodes CATSSPGGVENSPLHL.

This clonotype was seen many times. The gene calls are TRBV6-5 and TRBJ1-6; D call uncertain. V shed 3 bases and J shed 6 bases, with 9 bases lying between them. Germline loops: CDR1 MNHEY, CDR2 SVGAGI. The CDR3 covers 14 residues. As DNA, the CDR3 is TGTGCCAGCAGTTATGGGGTCTCTAATTCACCCCTCCACTTT. It yields the protein CASSYGVSNSPLHF.

CDR3 sequence reads: CASSQGEQYF. Written as DNA, the CDR3 is TGTGCCAGCAGTCAGGGCGAGCAGTACTTC. The genes are TRBV2 and TRBJ2-7; TRBD1 might be the D (5 bases). Germline V gives CDR1 SNHLY, CDR2 FYNNEI. Trimming removed 5 bases from V and 6 bases from J, with 5 bases in between. There are 10 residues in the CDR3.

The table lists this clonotype with a count of one. This rearrangement joins TRBV19 to TRBJ1-4; the D is unclear. CDR1 is LNHDA and CDR2 is SQIVND in the germline V gene (reference sequence). The CDR3 covers 14 residues. V was pared by 5 bases and J by 7 bases, with 14 bases between. CDR3 nucleotides: TGTGCCAGTAGTTCTCGGTGGGGTGGTGAAAAACTGTTTTTT. Translated, it gives CASSSRWGGEKLFF.

This chain links TRBV20-1 with TRBJ1-1; perhaps TRBD1 as D (5 bases). In germline, CDR1 is DFQATT, CDR2 SNEGSKA (reference sequence). V lost 3 bases, J lost 5 bases, and 13 bases lay in between. There are 13 residues in the CDR3. The DNA of the CDR3 is TGCAGTGCTAGGAAAATGGGGGAAACTGAAGCTTTCTTT. Amino acids: CSARKMGETEAFF.

This clonotype came up many times. The genes are TRBV20-1 and TRBJ2-3; tentatively, D is TRBD1 (8 bases). CDR1 and CDR2 (germline): DFQATT, SNEGSKA (reference sequence). There are 15 residues in the CDR3. Between the trimmed V and J ends, which lost 5 bases and 0 bases, there was a span of 15 bases. This CDR3 reads CSAQGQGGSTDTQYF. CDR3 DNA: TGCAGTGCTCAAGGACAGGGAGGGAGCACAGATACGCAGTATTTT.

This clonotype was observed many times. The V call is TRBV19, the J call TRBJ2-2, with TRBD1 matching over 8 bases. Losses at the gene ends were 7 bases for V and 5 bases for J; bases not matched to a gene: 9. CDR1 is LNHDA and CDR2 is SQIVND in the germline V gene (reference sequence). The CDR3 sequence is 15 residues long. DNA of the CDR3: TGTGCCAGTACCCTGGACAGGGTGACGACCGGGGAGCTGTTTTTT. It is translated as CASTLDRVTTGELFF.

This clonotype was observed a single time. The rearrangement joins TRBV7-3 to TRBJ2-7; TRBD2 agrees at 8 bases. V lost 5 bases, J lost 5 bases, and 11 bases stayed unmatched. Germline V CDR1 and CDR2: SGHTA, FQGTGA. The CDR3 sequence is 15 residues long. DNA for the CDR3: TGTGCCAGCAGCCCAGGACTAGCCCCCACCCACGAGCAGTACTTC. Protein: CASSPGLAPTHEQYF.

This clonotype was observed many times. The chain recombines TRBV6-1 with TRBJ1-1, with TRBD1 as a possible D gene (6 bases). Trimming left V 6 bases short and J 8 bases short, with 16 bases between. The germline V gene encodes CDR1 MNHNS and CDR2 SASEGT. This CDR3 has 13 amino acids. This CDR3 reads CASSEAGAGEAFF. CDR3 coding DNA: TGTGCCAGCAGCGAGGCAGGGGCGGGGGAAGCTTTCTTT.

This clonotype occurred many times. This chain uses TRBV20-1 with TRBJ1-5, with unresolved D. Germline V gene data show CDR1 as DFQATT and CDR2 as SNEGSKA (reference sequence). The V gene lost 3 bases and the J gene lost 8 bases, with 11 bases spanning the gap. The length of the CDR3 is 12 residues. The chain's CDR3 is CSARVNQEPQHF. The CDR3 DNA sequence: TGCAGTGCTAGGGTTAACCAGGAGCCCCAGCATTTT.

Points on this clonotype: At one of its ends the junction is not consistent with the germline gene, which may arise from a read error. The chain has TRBV13 and TRBJ2-1; D perhaps matches TRBD1 (6 bases). CDR3 length: 15 amino acids. Germline V gene lookup returns CDR1 PRHDT and CDR2 FYEKMQ (reference sequence). The CDR3 DNA follows: TGTGCCAACAGCTTAGTGTCAGGGGACTACAATGAGCAGTTCTTC. As protein: CANSLVSGDYNEQFF. The whole variable domain, remainder taken from reference TRBV13 and TRBJ2-1, is AAGVIQSPRHLIKEKRETATLKCYPIPRHDTVYWYQQGPGQDPQFLISFYEKMQSDKGSIPDRFSAQQFSDYHSELNMSSLELGDSALYFCANSLVSGDYNEQFFGPGTRLTVL.

The CDR3 protein is CASSYRGHQPQHF. The CDR3, as DNA: TGTGCCAGCAGCTACCGGGGGCATCAGCCCCAGCATTTT. The chain couples TRBV2 to TRBJ1-5; D perhaps matches TRBD1 (6 bases). The CDR3 contains 13 residues. Germline loops: CDR1 SNHLY, CDR2 FYNNEI. The V end was cut by 6 bases, the J end by 5 bases, with 11 bases between. Combining the CDR3 with reference TRBV2 and TRBJ1-5 gives the whole variable domain EPEVTQTPSHQVTQMGQEVILRCVPISNHLYFYWYRQILGQKVEFLVSFYNNEISEKSEIFDDQFSVERPDGSNFTLKIRSTKLEDSAMYFCASSYRGHQPQHFGDGTRLSIL.